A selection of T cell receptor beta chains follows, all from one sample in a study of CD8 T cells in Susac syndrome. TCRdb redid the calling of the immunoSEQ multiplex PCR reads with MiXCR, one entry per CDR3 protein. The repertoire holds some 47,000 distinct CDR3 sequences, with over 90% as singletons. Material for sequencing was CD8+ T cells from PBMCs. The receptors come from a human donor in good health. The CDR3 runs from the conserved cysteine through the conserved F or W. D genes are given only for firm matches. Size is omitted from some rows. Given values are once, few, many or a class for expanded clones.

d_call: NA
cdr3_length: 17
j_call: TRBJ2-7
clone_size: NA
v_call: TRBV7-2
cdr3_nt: TGTGCCAGCAGCTTAGCGCTCGGGGGAGCGCGGACTTACGAGCAGTACTTC
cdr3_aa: CASSLALGGARTYEQYF

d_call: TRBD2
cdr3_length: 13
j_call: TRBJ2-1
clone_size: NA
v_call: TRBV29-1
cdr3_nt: TGCAGCTCTCGACTAGCGGAAAACAATGAGCAGTTCTTC
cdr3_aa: CSSRLAENNEQFF

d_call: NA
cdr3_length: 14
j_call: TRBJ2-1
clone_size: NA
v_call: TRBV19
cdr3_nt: TGTGCCAGCTTATTAAAGGGTTCCTACAATGAGCAGTTCTTC
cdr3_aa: CASLLKGSYNEQFF

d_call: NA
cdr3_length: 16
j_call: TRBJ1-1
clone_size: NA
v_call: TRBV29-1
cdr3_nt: TGCAGCGTTGCTGGTTCGGTAAATAGGATGAACACTGAAGCTTTCTTT
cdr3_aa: CSVAGSVNRMNTEAFF

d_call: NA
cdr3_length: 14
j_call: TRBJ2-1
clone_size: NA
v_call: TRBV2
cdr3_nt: TGTGCCAGCAACGGGGCGGCCTCCTACAATGAGCAGTTCTTC
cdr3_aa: CASNGAASYNEQFF

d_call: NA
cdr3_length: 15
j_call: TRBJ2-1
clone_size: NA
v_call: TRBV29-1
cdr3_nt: TGCAGCGTTAGCTCCCCGAGGGTGGGACATTACGAGCAGTTCTTC
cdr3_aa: CSVSSPRVGHYEQFF

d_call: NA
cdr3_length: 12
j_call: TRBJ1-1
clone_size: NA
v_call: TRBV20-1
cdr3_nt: TGCAGTGCGGCGACAGGGAACACTGAAGCTTTCTTT
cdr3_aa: CSAATGNTEAFF

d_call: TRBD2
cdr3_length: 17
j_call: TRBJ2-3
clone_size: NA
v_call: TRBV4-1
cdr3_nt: TGCGCCAGCAGCCAAGTTTACCGGGCGGGGGGGGAGGATACGCAGTATTTT
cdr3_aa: CASSQVYRAGGEDTQYF

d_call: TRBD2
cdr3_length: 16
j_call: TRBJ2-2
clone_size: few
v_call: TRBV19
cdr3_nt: TGTGCCAGTAGCTACTTAGCGGGAGGCGGCACTGGGGAGCTGTTTTTT
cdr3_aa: CASSYLAGGGTGELFF

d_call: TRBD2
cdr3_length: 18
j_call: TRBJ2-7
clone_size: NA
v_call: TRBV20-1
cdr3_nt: TGCAGTGCCGGACGGAGACTAGCGGGAGGAACCAGCTCCTACGAGCAGTACTTC
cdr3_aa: CSAGRRLAGGTSSYEQYF

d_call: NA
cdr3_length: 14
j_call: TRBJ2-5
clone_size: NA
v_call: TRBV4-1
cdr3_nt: TGCGCCAGCAGCCAAGTGCCAGGAGAAGAGACCCAGTACTTC
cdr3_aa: CASSQVPGEETQYF

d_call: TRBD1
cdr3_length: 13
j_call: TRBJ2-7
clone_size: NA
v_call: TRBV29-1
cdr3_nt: TGCAGCGCTGGGGACAGGGGCTCCTACGAGCAGTACTTC
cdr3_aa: CSAGDRGSYEQYF

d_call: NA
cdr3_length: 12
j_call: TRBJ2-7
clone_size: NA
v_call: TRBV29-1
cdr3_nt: TGCAGCGTTGTGGACATCTCCTACGAGCAGTACTTC
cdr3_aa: CSVVDISYEQYF

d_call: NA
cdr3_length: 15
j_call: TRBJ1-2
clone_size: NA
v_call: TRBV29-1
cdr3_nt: TGCAGCGTTGAAACAGAGGGGGGCCATAACTATGGCTACACCTTC
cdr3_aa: CSVETEGGHNYGYTF

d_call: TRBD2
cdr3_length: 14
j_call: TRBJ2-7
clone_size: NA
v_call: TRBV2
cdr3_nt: TGTGCCAGCAGTTCCGGGACTAGCGGCTACGAGCAGTACTTC
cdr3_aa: CASSSGTSGYEQYF

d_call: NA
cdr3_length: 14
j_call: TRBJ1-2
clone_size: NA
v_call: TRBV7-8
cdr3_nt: TGTGCCAGCAGCTCCGACGACAGCAACTATGGCTACACCTTC
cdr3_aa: CASSSDDSNYGYTF

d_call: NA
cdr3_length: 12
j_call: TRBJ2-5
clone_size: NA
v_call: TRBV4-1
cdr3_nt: TGCGCCAGCAGCCCACGAGGAGAGACCCAGTACTTC
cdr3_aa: CASSPRGETQYF

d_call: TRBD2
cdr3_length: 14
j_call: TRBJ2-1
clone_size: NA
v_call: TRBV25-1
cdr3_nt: TGTGCCAGCAGTGACGCGGGAGAGTACAATGAGCAGTTCTTC
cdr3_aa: CASSDAGEYNEQFF

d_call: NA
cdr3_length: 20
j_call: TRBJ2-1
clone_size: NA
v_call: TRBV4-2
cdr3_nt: TGTGCCAGCAGCCAAGAGTCGGGTGGAGCGGCAATCCTCTCTTACTATGAGCAGTTCTTC
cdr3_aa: CASSQESGGAAILSYYEQFF

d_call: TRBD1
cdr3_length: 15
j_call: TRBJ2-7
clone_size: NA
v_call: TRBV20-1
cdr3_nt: TGCAGTGCTAGGAGCTTGGGACAGGCCTCCTACGAGCAGTACTTC
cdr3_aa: CSARSLGQASYEQYF

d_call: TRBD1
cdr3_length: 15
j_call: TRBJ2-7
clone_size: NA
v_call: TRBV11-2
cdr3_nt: TGTGCCAGCAGCTTTCTCGGGACAGAACACTACGAGCAGTACTTC
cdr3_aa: CASSFLGTEHYEQYF

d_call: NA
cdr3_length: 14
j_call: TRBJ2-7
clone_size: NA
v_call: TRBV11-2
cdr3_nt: TGTGCCAGCAGCCAAATGCAGGGGCCCTACGAGCAGTACTTC
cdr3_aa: CASSQMQGPYEQYF

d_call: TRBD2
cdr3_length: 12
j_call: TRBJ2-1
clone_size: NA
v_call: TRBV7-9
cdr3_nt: TGTGCCAGCAGCCCTACTGGACTAGTAGGGTTCTTC
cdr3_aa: CASSPTGLVGFF

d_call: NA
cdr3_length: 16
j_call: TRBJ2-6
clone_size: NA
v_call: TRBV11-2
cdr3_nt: TGTGCCAGCAGCCCCCCAGGATACTCTGGGGCCAACGTCCTGACTTTC
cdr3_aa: CASSPPGYSGANVLTF

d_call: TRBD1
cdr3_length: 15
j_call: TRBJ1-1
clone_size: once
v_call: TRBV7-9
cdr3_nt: TGTGCCAGCAGCTCCCCACAGGGGGCGGGCACTGAAGCTTTCTTT
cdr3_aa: CASSSPQGAGTEAFF

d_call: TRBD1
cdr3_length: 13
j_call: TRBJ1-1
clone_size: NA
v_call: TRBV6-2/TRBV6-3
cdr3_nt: TGTGCCACCCGGACAGGGCTGAACACTGAAGTTTTCTTT
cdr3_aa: CATRTGLNTEVFF

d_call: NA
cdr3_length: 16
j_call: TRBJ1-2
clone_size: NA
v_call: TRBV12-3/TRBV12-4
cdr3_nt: TGTGCCAGCAGTTTATATCTTGGCGGACAGCCCTATGGCTACACCTTC
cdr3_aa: CASSLYLGGQPYGYTF

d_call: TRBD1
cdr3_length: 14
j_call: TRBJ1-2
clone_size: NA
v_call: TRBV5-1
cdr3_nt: TGCGCCAGCAGCCTTCGGACAGGGATATATGGCTACACCTTC
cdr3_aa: CASSLRTGIYGYTF

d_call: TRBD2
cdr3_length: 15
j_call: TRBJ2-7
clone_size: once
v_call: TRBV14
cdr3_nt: TGTGCCAGCAGCCAGGTAGCGGGCAGCTCCTACGAGCAGTACTTC
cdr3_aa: CASSQVAGSSYEQYF

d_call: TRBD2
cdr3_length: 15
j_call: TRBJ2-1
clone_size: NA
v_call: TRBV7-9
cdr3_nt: TGTGCCAGCAGCTATTTACTAGCGGTCTACAATGAGCAGTTCTTC
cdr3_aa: CASSYLLAVYNEQFF

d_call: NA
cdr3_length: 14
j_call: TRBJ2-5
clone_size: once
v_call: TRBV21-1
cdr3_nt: TGTGCCAGCAGAAACAGGGCCCTCCAAGAGACCCAGTACTTC
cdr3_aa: CASRNRALQETQYF

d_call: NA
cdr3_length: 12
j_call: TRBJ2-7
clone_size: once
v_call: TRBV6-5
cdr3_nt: TGTGCCAGCACCCACCGAGGGTACGAGCAGTACTTC
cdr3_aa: CASTHRGYEQYF

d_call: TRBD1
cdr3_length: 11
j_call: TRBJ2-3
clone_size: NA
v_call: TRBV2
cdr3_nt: TGTGCCAGCACCGACGGGGACAGGACGTATTTT
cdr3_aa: CASTDGDRTYF

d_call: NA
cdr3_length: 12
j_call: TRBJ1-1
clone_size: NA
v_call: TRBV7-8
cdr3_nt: TGTGCCAGCAGCTTAGTGAGGCTACAGCCCATCTTT
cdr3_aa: CASSLVRLQPIF

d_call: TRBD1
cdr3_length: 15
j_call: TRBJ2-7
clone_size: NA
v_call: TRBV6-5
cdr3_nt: TGTGCCAGCAGTTTGTCCGGGACAGCAACCTACGAGCAGTACTTC
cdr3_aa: CASSLSGTATYEQYF

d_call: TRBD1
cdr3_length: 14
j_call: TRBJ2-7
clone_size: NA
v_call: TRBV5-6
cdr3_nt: TGTGCCAGCAGCGATAGGGACAGCTCCTACGAGCAGTACTTC
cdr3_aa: CASSDRDSSYEQYF

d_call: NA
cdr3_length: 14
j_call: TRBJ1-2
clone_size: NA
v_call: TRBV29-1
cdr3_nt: TGCAGCGTTGATGTGGAGGGGTTCCCTTTTGGCTACACCTTC
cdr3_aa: CSVDVEGFPFGYTF

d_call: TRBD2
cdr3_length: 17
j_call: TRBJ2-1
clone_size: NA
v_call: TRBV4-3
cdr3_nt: TGCGCCAGCAGCCAACGACCCCTAGCGGGAGAACACAATGAGCAGTTCTTC
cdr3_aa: CASSQRPLAGEHNEQFF

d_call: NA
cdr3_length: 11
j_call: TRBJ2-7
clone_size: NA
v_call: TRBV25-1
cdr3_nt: TGTGCCAGCAGTGCCTCCCCCGAGCAGTACTTC
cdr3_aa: CASSASPEQYF

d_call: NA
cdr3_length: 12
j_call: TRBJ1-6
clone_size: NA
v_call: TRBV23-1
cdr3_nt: TGCGCCAGCAGTCATGAGGGGCCGCCCCTCCACTTT
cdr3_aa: CASSHEGPPLHF

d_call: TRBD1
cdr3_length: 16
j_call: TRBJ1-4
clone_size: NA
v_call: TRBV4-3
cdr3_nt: TGCGCCAGCAGCCAAGAGGACAGGCGTACTAATGAAAAACTGTTTTTT
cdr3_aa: CASSQEDRRTNEKLFF

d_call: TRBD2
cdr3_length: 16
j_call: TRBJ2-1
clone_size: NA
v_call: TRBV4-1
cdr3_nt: TGCGCCAGCAGCCAAACCACGGGACTAGCAAGGGATGAGCAGTTCTTC
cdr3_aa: CASSQTTGLARDEQFF